This T cell receptor (beta chain) was observed in a study of blood T cell repertoires in COVID-19. About the research overall: COVID-19 samples from acute and convalescent phases originated in the United States, Italy and Spain.

Sequencing was performed with immunoSEQ multiplex PCR; in TCRdb, only in-frame clones are kept and a portion is missing. Of around 200,000 clones listed, 75% to 85% are singletons. Trimming took 1 base from V and 4 from J; bases not matched to a gene: 14. CDR1 and CDR2 from the germline V gene are LGHDT and YNNKEL (reference sequence). The CDR3 length is 18 residues. This receptor was taken from a woman aged 25 to 39 with COVID-19, enrolled during active disease. The rearrangement uses TRBV3-1 (or the pseudogene TRBV3-2) and TRBJ1-2; the match to TRBD1 covers 8 bases. Input material: peripheral blood. Here the CDR3 reads CASSQGKTGGVLGYGYTF. In DNA form, the CDR3 reads TGTGCCAGCAGCCAAGGAAAAACAGGGGGTGTCCTCGGCTATGGCTACACCTTC.